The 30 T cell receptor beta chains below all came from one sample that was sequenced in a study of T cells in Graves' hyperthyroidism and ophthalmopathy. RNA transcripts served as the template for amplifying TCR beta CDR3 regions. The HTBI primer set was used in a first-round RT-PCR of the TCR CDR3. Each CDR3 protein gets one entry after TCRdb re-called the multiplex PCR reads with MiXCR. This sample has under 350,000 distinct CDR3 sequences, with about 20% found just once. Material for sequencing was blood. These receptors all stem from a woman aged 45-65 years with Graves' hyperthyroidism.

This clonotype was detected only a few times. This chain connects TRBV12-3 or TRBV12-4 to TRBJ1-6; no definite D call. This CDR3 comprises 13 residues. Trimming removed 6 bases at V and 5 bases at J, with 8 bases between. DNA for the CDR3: TGTGCCAGCAGCGACTCGAATAATTCACCCCTCCACTTT. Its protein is CASSDSNNSPLHF.

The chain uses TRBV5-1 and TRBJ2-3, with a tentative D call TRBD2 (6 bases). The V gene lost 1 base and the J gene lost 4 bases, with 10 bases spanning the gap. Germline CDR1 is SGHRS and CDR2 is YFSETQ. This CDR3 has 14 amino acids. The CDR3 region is CASSLPGVADTQYF. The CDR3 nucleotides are TGCGCCAGCAGCTTGCCGGGGGTCGCAGATACGCAGTATTTT.

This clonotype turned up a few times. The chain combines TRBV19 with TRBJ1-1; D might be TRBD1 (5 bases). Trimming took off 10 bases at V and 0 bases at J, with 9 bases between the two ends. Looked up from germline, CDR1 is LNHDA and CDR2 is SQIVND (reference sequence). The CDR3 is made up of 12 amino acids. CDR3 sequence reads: CATTGMNTEAFF. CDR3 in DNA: TGTGCCACTACAGGAATGAACACTGAAGCTTTCTTT.

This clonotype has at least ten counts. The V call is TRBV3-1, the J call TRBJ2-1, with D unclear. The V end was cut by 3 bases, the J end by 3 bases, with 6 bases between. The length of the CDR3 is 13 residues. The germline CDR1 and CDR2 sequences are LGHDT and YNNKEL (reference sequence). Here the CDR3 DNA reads TGTGCCAGCAGCCAGGGCTACTACAATGAGCAGTTCTTC. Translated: CASSQGYYNEQFF.

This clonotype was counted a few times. CDR3 in amino acids: CSAREALGHTQETQYF. CDR3 nucleotides: TGCAGTGCTAGAGAGGCCTTGGGACATACCCAAGAGACCCAGTACTTC. The chain has TRBV20-1 and TRBJ2-5, with D possibly being TRBD1 (6 bases). The V end lost 0 bases, the J end lost 1 base, and 15 bases lay between the germline ends. Germline V lookup: CDR1 DFQATT, CDR2 SNEGSKA (reference sequence). The CDR3 runs to 16 residues.

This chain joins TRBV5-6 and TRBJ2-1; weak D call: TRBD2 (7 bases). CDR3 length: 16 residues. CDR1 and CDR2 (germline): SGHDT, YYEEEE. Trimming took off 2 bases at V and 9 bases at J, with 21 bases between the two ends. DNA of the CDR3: TGTGCCAGCAGCTTTGGTGCGGGGGCGCGATCAAGTGAGCAGTTCTTC. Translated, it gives CASSFGAGARSSEQFF.

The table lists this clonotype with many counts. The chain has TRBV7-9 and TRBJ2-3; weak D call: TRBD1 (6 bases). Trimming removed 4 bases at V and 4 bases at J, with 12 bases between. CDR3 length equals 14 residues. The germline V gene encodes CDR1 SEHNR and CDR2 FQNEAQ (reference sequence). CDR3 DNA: TGTGCCAGCAGCTATGACAGGTACTCAGATACGCAGTATTTT. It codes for CASSYDRYSDTQYF.

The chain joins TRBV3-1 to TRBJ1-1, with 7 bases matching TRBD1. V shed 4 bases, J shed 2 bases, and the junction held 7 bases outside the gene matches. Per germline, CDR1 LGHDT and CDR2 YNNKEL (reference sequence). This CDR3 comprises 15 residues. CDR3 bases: TGTGCCAGCAGCCTAGAGGGGGCACTAAACACTGAAGCTTTCTTT. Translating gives CASSLEGALNTEAFF.

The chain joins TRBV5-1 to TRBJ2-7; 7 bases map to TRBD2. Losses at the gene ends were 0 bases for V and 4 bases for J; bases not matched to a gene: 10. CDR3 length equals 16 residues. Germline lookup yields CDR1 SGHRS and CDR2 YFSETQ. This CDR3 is CASSLANQGGMYEQYF. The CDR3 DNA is TGCGCCAGCAGCTTGGCAAATCAGGGAGGGATGTACGAGCAGTACTTC.

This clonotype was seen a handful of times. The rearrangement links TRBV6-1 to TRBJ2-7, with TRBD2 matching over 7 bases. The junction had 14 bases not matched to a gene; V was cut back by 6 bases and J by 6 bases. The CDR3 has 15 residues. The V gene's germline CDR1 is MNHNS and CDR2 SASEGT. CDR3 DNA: TGTGCCAGCAGCCCACTAGCGACCACTCTTAGCGAGCAGTACTTC. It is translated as CASSPLATTLSEQYF.

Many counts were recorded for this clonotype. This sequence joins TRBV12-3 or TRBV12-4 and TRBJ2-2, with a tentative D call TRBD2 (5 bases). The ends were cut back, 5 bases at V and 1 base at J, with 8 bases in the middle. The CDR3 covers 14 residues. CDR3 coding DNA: TGTGCCAGCAGTCCGGGATTGAACACCGGGGAGCTGTTTTTT. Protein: CASSPGLNTGELFF.

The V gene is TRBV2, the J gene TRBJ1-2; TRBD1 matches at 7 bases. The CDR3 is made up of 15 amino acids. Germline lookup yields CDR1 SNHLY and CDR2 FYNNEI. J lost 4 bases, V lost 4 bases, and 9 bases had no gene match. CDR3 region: CASSGSTGAAYGYTF. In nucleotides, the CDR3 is TGTGCCAGCAGTGGCAGTACAGGGGCCGCCTATGGCTACACCTTC.

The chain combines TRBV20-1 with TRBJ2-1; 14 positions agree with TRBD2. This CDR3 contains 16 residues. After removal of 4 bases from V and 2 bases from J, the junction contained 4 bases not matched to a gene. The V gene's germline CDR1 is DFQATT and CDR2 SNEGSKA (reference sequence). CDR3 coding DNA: TGCAGTGCTACCGGACTAGCGGGGGGCCCCTACAATGAGCAGTTCTTC. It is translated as CSATGLAGGPYNEQFF.

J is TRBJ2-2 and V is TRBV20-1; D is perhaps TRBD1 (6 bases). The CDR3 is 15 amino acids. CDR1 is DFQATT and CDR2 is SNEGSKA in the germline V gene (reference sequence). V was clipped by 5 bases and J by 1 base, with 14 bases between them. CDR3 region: CSAAGDVMNTGELFF. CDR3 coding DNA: TGCAGTGCTGCAGGGGATGTTATGAACACCGGGGAGCTGTTTTTT.

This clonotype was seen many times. In nucleotides, the CDR3 is TGTGCCAGCTCGCCTCAGGACGGAAATCAGCCCCAGCATTTT. Translation gives CASSPQDGNQPQHF. This chain links TRBV18 with TRBJ1-5, with no clear D. Looked up from germline, CDR1 is KGHSH and CDR2 is LQKENI. This CDR3 has 14 amino acids. The ends were cut back, 6 bases at V and 4 bases at J, with 13 bases in the middle.

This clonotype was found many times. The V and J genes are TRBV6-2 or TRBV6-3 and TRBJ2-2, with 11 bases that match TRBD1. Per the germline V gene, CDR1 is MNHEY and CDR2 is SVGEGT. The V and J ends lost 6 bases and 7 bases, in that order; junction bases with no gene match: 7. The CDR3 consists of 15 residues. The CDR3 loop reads CASRHGQGAFGELFF. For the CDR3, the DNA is TGTGCCAGCAGACACGGACAGGGGGCCTTCGGGGAGCTGTTTTTT.

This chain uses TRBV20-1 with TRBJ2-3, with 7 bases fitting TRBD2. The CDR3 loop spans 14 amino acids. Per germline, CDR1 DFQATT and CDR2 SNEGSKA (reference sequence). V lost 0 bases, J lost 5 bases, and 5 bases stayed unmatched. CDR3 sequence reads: CSARDDRGVDTQYF. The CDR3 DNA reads TGCAGTGCTAGAGATGACCGGGGGGTAGATACGCAGTATTTT.

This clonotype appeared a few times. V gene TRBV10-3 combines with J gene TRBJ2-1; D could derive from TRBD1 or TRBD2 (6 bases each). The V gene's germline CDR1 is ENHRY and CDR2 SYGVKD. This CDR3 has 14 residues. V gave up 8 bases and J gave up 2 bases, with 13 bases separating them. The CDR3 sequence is CAIFEGGAYNEQFF. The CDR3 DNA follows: TGTGCCATCTTCGAGGGGGGAGCCTACAATGAGCAGTTCTTC.

The CDR3 DNA reads as TGCGCCAGCAGCCAAGAAGCCAGCTCCTTCTATGGCTACACCTTC. Amino acids: CASSQEASSFYGYTF. V usage is TRBV4-1 and J usage is TRBJ1-2; D gene unclear. Trimming removed 0 bases from V and 4 bases from J, with 12 bases in between. The CDR3 has 15 amino acids. Looked up from germline, CDR1 is MGHRA and CDR2 is YSYEKL.

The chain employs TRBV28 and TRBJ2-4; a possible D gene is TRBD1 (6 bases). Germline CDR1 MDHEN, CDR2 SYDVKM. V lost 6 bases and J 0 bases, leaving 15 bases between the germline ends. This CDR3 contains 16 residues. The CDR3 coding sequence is TGTGCCAGCAGCTCAAAGGGGGTACTAGCCAAAAACATTCAGTACTTC. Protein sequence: CASSSKGVLAKNIQYF.

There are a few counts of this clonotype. The CDR3 DNA reads as TGTGCCAGCAGCCAAGGGCTAGTGGATACCGGGGAGCTGTTTTTT. Translated: CASSQGLVDTGELFF. The chain employs TRBV3-1 and TRBJ2-2, with D unclear. Germline CDR1 is LGHDT and CDR2 is YNNKEL (reference sequence). The CDR3 runs to 15 residues. V was shortened by 1 base and J by 5 bases, with 11 bases between the two germline ends.

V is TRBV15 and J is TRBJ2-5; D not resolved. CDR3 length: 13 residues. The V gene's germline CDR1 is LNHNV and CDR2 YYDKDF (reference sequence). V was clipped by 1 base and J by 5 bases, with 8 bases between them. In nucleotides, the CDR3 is TGTGCCACCAGCAGAGGTGTCGGGGAGACCCAGTACTTC. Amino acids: CATSRGVGETQYF.

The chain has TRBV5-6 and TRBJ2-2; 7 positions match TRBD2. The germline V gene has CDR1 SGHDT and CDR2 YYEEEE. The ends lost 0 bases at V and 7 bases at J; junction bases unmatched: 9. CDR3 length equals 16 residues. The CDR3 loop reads CASSLVGGGRDGELFF. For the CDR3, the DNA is TGTGCCAGCAGCTTGGTTGGCGGGGGTCGAGACGGGGAGCTGTTTTTT.

CDR3 bases: TGTGCCAGCAGCGCGGGGGCTTTCGGGAGCAATCAGCCCCAGCATTTT. The encoded protein is CASSAGAFGSNQPQHF. V usage is TRBV9 and J usage is TRBJ1-5; maybe TRBD1 (6 bases). This CDR3 contains 16 residues. Germline V CDR1 and CDR2: SGDLS, YYNGEE. Trimming left V 3 bases short and J 1 base short, with 14 bases between.

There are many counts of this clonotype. This CDR3 is CASATRDFQETQYF. DNA of the CDR3: TGTGCCAGCGCCACTCGGGACTTTCAAGAGACCCAGTACTTC. V usage is TRBV28 and J usage is TRBJ2-5, with a weak D call TRBD2 (6 bases). The V gene's germline CDR1 is MDHEN and CDR2 SYDVKM. The V and J ends lost 8 bases and 2 bases respectively, with 15 bases between them. This CDR3 contains 14 residues.

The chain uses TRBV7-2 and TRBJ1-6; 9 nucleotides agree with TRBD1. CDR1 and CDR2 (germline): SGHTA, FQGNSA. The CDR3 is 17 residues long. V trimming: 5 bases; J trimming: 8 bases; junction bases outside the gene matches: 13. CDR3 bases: TGTGCCAGCAGCCTTCATGCGCCGGGACAGGGATATTCACCCCTCCACTTT. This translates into CASSLHAPGQGYSPLHF.

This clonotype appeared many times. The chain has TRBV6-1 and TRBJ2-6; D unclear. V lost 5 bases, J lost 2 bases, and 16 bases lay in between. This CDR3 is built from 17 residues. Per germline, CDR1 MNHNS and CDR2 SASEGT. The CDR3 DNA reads TGTGCCAGCAGTCCATATACGGGTGGAACTGGGGCCAACGTCCTGACTTTC. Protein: CASSPYTGGTGANVLTF.

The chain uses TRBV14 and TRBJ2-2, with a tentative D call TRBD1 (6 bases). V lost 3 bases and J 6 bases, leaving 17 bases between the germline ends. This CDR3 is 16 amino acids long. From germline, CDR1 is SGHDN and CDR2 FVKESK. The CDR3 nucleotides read TGTGCCAGCAGCCAGGCATCAGGGGCGCACGCCGGGGAGCTGTTTTTT. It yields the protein CASSQASGAHAGELFF.

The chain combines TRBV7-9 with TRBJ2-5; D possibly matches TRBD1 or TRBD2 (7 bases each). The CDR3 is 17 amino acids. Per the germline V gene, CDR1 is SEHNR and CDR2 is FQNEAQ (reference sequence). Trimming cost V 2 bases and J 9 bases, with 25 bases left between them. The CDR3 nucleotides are TGTGCCAGCAGCTTATCAGGGGGGGGACAGCCTTCGGCGGCCCAGTACTTC. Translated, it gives CASSLSGGGQPSAAQYF.

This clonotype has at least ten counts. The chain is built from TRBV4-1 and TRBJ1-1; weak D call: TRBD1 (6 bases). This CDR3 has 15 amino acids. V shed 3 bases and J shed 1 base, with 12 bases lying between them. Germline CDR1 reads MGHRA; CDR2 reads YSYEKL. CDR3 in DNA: TGCGCCAGCAGCCAGCAAAGGGGGTGGAACACTGAAGCTTTCTTT. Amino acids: CASSQQRGWNTEAFF.